This T cell receptor beta chain emerged from a study of blood T cell repertoires in COVID-19. Whole-study context: Donors in the United States, Italy and Spain gave samples during acute or convalescent COVID-19.

Authors' analysis steps: By means of reference gene primer amplification, nucleated cell counts were estimated. Repertoires were generated with immunoSEQ multiplex PCR, while TCRdb's copy carries only in-frame clones and drops some. The DNA gave D and trimming, while V, J and clone size come from that table. The repertoire consists of hundreds of thousands of clones, with around 82% occurring once and the leading ten covering 4.9%. V lost 5 bases to trimming and J lost 6 bases, with 10 bases between them. Germline V CDR1 and CDR2: MGHDK, SYGVNS. The CDR3 consists of 13 residues. Sequencing input: peripheral blood. The genes are TRBV25-1 and TRBJ1-4, with TRBD1 as a possible D gene (6 bases). This sequence originates from a woman older than 75 with active or convalescent COVID-19. The CDR3 nucleotides read TGTGCCAGCAGTCAGGGGACGTATGAAAAACTGTTTTTT. Its protein is CASSQGTYEKLFF.